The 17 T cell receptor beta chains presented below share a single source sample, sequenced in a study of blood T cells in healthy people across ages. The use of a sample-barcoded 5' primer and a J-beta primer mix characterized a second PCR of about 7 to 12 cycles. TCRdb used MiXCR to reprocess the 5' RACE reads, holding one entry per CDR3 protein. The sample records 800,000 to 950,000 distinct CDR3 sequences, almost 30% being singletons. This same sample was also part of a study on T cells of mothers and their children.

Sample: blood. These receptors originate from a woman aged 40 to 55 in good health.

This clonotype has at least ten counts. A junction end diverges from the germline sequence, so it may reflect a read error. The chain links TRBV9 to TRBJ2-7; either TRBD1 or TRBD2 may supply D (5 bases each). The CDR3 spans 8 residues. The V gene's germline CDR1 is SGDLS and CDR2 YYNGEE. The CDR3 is CPWGQQYF. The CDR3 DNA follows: TGCCCCTGGGGACAGCAGTACTTC. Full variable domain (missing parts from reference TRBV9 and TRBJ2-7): DSGVTQTPKHLITATGQRVTLRCSPRSGDLSVYWYQQSLDQGLQFLIQYYNGEERAKGNILERFSAQQFPDLHSELNLSSLELGDSALYFCPWGQQYFGPGTRLTVT.

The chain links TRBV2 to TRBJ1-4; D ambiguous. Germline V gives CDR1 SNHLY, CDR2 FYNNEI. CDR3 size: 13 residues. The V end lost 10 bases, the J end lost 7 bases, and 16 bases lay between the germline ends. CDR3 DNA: TGTGCCACTTTTGGGCCCGCGGCTGAAAAACTGTTTTTT. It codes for CATFGPAAEKLFF.

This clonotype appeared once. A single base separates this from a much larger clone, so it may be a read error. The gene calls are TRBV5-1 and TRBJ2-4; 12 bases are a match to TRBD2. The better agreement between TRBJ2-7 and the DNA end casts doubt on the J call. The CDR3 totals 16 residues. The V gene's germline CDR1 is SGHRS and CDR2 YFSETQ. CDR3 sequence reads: CASSLGTSGDPYEQYF. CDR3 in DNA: TGCGCCAGCAGCTTGGGGACTAGCGGGGACCCCTACGAGCAGTACTTC.

CDR3 coding DNA: TGTGCCAGCAGTTTTACAACAGACTACTATGGCTACACCTTC. This sequence encodes CASSFTTDYYGYTF. The J gene is TRBJ1-2, the V gene TRBV28; D remains ambiguous. The ends were cut back, 3 bases at V and 3 bases at J, with 11 bases in the middle. Germline assignment: CDR1 MDHEN and CDR2 SYDVKM. The CDR3 is 14 amino acids.

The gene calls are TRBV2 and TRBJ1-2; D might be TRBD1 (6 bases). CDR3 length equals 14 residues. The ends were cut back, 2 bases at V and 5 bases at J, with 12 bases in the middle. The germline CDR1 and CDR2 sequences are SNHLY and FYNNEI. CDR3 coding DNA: TGTGCCAGCAGTGAAACCCTCGGACAGTATGGCTACACCTTC. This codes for CASSETLGQYGYTF.

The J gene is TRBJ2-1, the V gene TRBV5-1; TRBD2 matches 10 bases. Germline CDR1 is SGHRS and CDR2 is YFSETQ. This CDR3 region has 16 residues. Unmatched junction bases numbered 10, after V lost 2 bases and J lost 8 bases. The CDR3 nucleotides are TGCGCCAGCAGCTTCCTGAGCGGGGGGGCCATAGATGAGCAGTTCTTC. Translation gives CASSFLSGGAIDEQFF.

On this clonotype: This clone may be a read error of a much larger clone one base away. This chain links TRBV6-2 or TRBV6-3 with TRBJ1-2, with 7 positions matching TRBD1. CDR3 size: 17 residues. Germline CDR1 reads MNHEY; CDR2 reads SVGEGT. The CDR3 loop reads CTSSYSAGGSLDYGYTF. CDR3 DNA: TGTACCAGCAGTTACTCGGCAGGGGGAAGTTTGGACTATGGCTACACCTTC.

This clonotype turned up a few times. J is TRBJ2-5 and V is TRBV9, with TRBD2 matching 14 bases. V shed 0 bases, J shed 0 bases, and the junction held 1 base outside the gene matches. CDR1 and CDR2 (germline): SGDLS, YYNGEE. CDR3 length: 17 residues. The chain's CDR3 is CASSVGGLAGDQETQYF. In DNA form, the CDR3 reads TGTGCCAGCAGCGTAGGGGGACTAGCGGGGGACCAAGAGACCCAGTACTTC.

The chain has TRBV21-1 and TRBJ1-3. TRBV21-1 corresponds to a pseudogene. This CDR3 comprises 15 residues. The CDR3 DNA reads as TGTGCCAGCAGCCCCCTCCAGGTACCTGGAAACACCATATATTTT. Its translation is CASSPLQVPGNTIYF.

Here the CDR3 reads CASTQGGSPFYGYTF. The CDR3 DNA follows: TGTGCCAGCACCCAGGGGGGCAGCCCTTTCTATGGCTACACCTTC. This chain joins TRBV12-3 or TRBV12-4 and TRBJ1-2; TRBD1 agrees at 7 bases. This CDR3 contains 15 residues. After removal of 7 bases from V and 4 bases from J, the junction contained 12 bases not matched to a gene.

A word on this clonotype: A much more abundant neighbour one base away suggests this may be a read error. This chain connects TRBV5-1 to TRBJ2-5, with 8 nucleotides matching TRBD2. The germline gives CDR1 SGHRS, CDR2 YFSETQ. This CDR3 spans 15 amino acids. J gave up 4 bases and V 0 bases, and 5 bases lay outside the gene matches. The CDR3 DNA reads TGCGCCAGCAGCTTGGACCGGGGGGGCGGAGAGACCCAGTACTTC. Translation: CASSLDRGGGETQYF.

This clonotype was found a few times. This CDR3 reads CSVEGLVGRYEQYF. The CDR3 DNA reads as TGCAGCGTTGAGGGGCTAGTGGGGAGATACGAGCAGTACTTC. This chain links TRBV29-1 with TRBJ2-5, with D perhaps matching TRBD1 or TRBD2 (5 bases each). The tail of the sequence fits TRBJ2-7 better, so the J call may be wrong. CDR3 length: 14 amino acids. CDR1 and CDR2 from the germline V gene are SQVTM and ANQGSEA.

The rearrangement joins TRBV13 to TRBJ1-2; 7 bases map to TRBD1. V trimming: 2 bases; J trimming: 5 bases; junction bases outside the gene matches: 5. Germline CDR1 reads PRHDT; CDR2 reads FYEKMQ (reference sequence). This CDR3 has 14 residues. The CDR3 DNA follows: TGTGCCAGCAGCTTAAGACAGGGCGGTTATGGCTACACCTTC. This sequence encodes CASSLRQGGYGYTF.

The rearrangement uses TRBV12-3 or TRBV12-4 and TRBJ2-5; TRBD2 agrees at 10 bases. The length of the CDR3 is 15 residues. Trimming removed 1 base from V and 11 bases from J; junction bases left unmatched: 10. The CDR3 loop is CASSLVAGGREEQYF. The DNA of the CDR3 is TGTGCCAGCAGTTTAGTAGCGGGGGGCCGTGAGGAGCAGTACTTC.

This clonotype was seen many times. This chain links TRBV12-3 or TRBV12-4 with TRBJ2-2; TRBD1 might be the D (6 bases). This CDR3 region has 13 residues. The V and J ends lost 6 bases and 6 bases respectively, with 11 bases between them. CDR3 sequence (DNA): TGTGCCAGCAGCTTAAAGGGGGCCGGGGAGCTGTTTTTT. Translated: CASSLKGAGELFF.

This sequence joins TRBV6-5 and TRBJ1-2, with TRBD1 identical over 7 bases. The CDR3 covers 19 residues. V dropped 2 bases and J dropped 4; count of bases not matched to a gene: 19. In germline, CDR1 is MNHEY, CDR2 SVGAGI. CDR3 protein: CASSYIMDKGAARTYGYTF. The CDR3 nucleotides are TGTGCCAGCAGTTACATTATGGACAAGGGGGCGGCGCGTACCTATGGCTACACCTTC.

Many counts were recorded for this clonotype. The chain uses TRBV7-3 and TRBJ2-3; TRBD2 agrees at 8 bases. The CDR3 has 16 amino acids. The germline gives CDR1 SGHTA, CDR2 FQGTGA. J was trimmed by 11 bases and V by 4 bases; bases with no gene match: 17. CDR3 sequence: CASSSYHGGAAGEQYF. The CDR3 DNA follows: TGTGCCAGCAGCTCGTATCACGGGGGGGCCGCGGGGGAGCAGTATTTT.